This paragraph covers one T cell receptor (beta chain) sequence. Its target is unknown. Each sample had at least 6 million PBMCs isolated. This entry is derived from a study of blood T cells in healthy people across ages. Study outcomes and limitations: Unsorted PBMCs blocked a conclusive comparison of naive and antigen-experienced cells.

CDR1 is LGHDT, CDR2 YNNKEL, per germline (reference sequence). This CDR3 region has 13 residues. The authors ran a second PCR of about 6 to 11 cycles using a sample-barcoded 5' primer and a J-beta primer mix. Researchers report that a template-switch adaptor with 12 random nucleotides tagged each cDNA molecule. In TCRdb, the 5' RACE reads were re-called with MiXCR into one record per CDR3 protein. The table has around 620,000 distinct CDR3 sequences, 25% to 30% seen once. The genes are TRBV3-1 and TRBJ2-5, with D hard to call. The J call may be mistaken, given a closer DNA end match to TRBJ2-1. Sequencing input: blood. This sequence was found in a woman in her 70s in good health. Here the CDR3 DNA reads TGTGCCAGCAGCCAGTACAATTTGAATGAGCAGTTCTTC. It codes for CASSQYNLNEQFF.